The sample holds one count of the clone carrying this T cell receptor (beta chain). The antigen remains unidentified. This entry is derived from a study of T cell responses to AZD1222 COVID-19 vaccine. Points from the study as a whole: Spike-specific TCR breadth and depth both grew after two AZD1222 doses. The peak T cell response came first, and repertoires were sampled only after it. Spike as a whole was targeted by vaccine-associated CD4 TCRs, dominant at 160-218 and 743-854. Baseline seropositives among AZD1222 recipients totaled only 5 or 6.

Method: immunoSEQ multiplex PCR; TCRdb's copy keeps in-frame clones and lacks some. Altogether about 180,000 clones are present, 85% to 90% being singletons, with the ten largest covering around 10%. This CDR3 is built from 13 residues. Trimming removed 6 bases from V and 8 bases from J, with 19 bases in between. Germline CDR1 SQVTM, CDR2 ANQGSEA. The sequence came from an adult who received the AZD1222 COVID-19 vaccine. The sample consisted of peripheral blood, taken 28 days after the second AZD1222 dose. The chain has TRBV29-1 and TRBJ1-1; D unresolved. The CDR3 DNA is TGCAGCGTCATACCAGGAGTGAACAAAGAAGCTTTCTTT. Its translation: CSVIPGVNKEAFF.